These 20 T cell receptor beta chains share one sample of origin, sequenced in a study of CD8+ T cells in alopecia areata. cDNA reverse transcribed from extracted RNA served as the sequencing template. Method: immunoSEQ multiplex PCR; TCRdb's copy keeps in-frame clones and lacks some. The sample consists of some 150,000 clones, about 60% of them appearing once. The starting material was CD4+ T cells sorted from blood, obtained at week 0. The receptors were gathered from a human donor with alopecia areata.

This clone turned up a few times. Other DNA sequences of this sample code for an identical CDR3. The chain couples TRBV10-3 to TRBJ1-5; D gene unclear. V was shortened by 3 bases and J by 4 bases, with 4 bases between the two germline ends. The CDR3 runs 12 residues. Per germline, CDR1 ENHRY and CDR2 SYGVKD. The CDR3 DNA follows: TGTGCCATCAGTGACAGAAATCAGCCCCAGCATTTT. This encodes CAISDRNQPQHF.

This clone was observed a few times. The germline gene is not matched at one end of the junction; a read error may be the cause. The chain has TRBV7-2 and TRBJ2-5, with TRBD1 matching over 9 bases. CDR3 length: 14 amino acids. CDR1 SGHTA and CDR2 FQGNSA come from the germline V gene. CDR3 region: CASSLDRGTETQYF. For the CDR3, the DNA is TGTGCCAGCAGTTTAGACAGGGGGACAGAGACCCAGTACTTC.

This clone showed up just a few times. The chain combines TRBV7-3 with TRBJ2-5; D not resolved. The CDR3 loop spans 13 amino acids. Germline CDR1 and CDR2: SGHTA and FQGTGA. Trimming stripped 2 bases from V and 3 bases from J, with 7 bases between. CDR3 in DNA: TGTGCCAGCAGCTTAGGGATCGAAGAGACCCAGTACTTC. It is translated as CASSLGIEETQYF.

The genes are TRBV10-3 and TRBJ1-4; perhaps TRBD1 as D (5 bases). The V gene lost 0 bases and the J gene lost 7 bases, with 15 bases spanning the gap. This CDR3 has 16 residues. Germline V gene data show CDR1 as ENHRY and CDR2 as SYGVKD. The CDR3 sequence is CAISESGLRRSEKLFF. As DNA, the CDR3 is TGTGCCATCAGTGAGTCGGGGCTCCGACGGAGTGAAAAACTGTTTTTT.

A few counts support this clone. CDR3 amino acids: CASSLRGDNNSPLHF. The CDR3 nucleotides are TGTGCCAGCAGCTTACGAGGGGATAATAATTCACCCCTCCACTTT. This chain connects TRBV13 to TRBJ1-6; D possibly corresponds to TRBD1 (5 bases). The germline V gene encodes CDR1 PRHDT and CDR2 FYEKMQ (reference sequence). Trimming pared 2 bases from V and 5 bases from J, leaving 10 bases between. The CDR3 is made up of 15 amino acids.

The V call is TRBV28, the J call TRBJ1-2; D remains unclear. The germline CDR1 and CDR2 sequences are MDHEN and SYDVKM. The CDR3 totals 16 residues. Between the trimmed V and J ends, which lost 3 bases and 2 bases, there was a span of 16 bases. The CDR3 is CASSFRGTPQNYGYTF. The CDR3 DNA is TGTGCCAGCAGTTTCCGTGGTACCCCACAAAACTATGGCTACACCTTC.

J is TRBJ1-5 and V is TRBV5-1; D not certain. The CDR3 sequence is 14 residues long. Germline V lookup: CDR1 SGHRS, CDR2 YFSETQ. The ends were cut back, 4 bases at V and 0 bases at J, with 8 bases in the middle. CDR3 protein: CASSPTHSNQPQHF. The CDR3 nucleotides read TGCGCCAGCAGCCCTACTCATAGCAATCAGCCCCAGCATTTT.

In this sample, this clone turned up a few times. The CDR3 nucleotides are TGCAGCGTTTTCACCGGGACAGGGCTTGGAGAAAACTATGGCTACACCTTC. The encoded protein is CSVFTGTGLGENYGYTF. This rearrangement joins TRBV29-1 to TRBJ1-2, with 9 bases fitting TRBD1. Per germline, CDR1 SQVTM and CDR2 ANQGSEA. The CDR3 length is 17 residues. V was clipped by 5 bases and J by 2 bases; unmatched bases: 15.

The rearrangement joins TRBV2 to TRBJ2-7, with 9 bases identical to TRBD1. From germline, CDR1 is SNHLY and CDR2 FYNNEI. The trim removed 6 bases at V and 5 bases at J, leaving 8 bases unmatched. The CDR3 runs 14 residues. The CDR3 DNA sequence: TGTGCCAGCAGGAGGGACAGGGAGGTACACGAGCAGTACTTC. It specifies CASRRDREVHEQYF.

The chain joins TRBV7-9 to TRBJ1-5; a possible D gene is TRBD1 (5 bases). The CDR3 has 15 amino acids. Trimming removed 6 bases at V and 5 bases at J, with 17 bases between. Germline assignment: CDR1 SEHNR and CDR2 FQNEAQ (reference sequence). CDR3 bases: TGTGCCAGCAGTCGAGGGAGTCTGGGGGATCAGCCCCAGCATTTT. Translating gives CASSRGSLGDQPQHF.

The CDR3: CASGSPWTGTYEQYF. CDR3 in DNA: TGTGCCAGCGGATCCCCGTGGACAGGGACGTACGAGCAGTACTTC. V and J are TRBV6-5 and TRBJ2-7, with 8 bases fitting TRBD1. With V trimmed by 8 bases and J by 4 bases, 13 bases remained unmatched. Germline CDR1 reads MNHEY; CDR2 reads SVGAGI. The CDR3 runs 15 residues.

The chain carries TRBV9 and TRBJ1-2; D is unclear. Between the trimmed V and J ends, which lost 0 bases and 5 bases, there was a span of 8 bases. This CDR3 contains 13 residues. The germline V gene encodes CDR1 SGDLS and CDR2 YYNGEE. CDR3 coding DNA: TGTGCCAGCAGCGTAGATACGGAGTATGGCTACACCTTC. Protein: CASSVDTEYGYTF. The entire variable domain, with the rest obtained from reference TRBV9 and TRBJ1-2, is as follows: DSGVTQTPKHLITATGQRVTLRCSPRSGDLSVYWYQQSLDQGLQFLIQYYNGEERAKGNILERFSAQQFPDLHSELNLSSLELGDSALYFCASSVDTEYGYTFGSGTRLTVV.

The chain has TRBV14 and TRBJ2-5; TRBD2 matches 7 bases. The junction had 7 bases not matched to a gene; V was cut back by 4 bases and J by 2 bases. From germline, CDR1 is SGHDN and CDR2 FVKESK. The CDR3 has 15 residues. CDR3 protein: CASSRGTITQETQYF. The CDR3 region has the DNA TGTGCCAGCAGCCGAGGGACTATCACTCAAGAGACCCAGTACTTC.

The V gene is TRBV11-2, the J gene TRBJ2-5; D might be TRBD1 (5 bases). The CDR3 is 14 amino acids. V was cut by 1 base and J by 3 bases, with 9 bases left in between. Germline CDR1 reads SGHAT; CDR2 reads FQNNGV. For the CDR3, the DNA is TGTGCCAGCAGCTTAGGCCAGGGAAAAGAGACCCAGTACTTC. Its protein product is CASSLGQGKETQYF.

In DNA, the CDR3 is TGTGCCAGCAGTTTGGGACCCCCGCCCGGGGAGCTGTTTTTT. It codes for CASSLGPPPGELFF. The rearrangement uses TRBV27 and TRBJ2-2; the D call may be TRBD1 or TRBD2 (5 bases each). Trimming removed 3 bases from V and 6 bases from J, with 11 bases in between. CDR1 and CDR2 from the germline V gene are MNHEY and SMNVEV (reference sequence). CDR3 length: 14 residues.

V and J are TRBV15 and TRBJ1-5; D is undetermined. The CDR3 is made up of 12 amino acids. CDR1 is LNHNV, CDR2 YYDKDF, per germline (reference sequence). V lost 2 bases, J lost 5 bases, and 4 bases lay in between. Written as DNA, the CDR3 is TGTGCCACCAGCAGAAATTATCAGCCCCAGCATTTT. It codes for CATSRNYQPQHF.

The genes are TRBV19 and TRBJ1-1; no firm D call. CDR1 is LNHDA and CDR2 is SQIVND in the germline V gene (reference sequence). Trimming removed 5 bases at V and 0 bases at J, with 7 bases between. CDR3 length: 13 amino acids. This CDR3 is CASSPVLNTEAFF. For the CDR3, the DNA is TGTGCCAGTAGTCCGGTCCTGAACACTGAAGCTTTCTTT.

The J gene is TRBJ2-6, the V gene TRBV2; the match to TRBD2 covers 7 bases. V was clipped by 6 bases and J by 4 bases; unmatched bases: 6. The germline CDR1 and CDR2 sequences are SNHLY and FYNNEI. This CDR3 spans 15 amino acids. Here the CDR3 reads CASRRSSGGANVLTF. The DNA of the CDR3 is TGTGCCAGCAGGCGTTCTAGCGGCGGGGCCAACGTCCTGACTTTC.

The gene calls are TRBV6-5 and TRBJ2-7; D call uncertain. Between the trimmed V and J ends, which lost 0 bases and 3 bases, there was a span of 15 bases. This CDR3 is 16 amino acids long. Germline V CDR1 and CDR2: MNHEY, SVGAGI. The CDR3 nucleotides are TGTGCCAGCAGTTACTCGGCACAATTCCCTTACTACGAGCAGTACTTC. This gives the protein CASSYSAQFPYYEQYF.

The CDR3 region has the DNA TGCGCCAGCAGCCAAGTATTGGTACGCGGAGGCTACTCTGGGGCCAACGTCCTGACTTTC. Residues: CASSQVLVRGGYSGANVLTF. This sequence joins TRBV4-3 and TRBJ2-6; D perhaps matches TRBD2 (5 bases). Per the germline V gene, CDR1 is LGHNA and CDR2 is YSLEER. The CDR3 extends over 20 amino acids. Between the trimmed V and J ends, which lost 1 base and 0 bases, there was a span of 19 bases.